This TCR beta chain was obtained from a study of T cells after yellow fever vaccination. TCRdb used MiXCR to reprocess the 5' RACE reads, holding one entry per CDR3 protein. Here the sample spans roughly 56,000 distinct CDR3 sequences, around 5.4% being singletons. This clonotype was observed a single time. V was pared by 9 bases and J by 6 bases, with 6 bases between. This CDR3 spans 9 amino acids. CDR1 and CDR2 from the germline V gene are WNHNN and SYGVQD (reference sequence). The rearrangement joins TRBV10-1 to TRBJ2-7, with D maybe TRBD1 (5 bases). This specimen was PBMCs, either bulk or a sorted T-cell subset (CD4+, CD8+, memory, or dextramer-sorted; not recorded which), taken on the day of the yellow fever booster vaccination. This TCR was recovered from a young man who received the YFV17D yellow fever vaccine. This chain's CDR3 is CARGVEQYV. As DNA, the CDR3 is TGCGCCAGAGGGGTCGAGCAGTACGTC.